Listed below are T cell receptor beta chains from one sample, sequenced in a study of high-grade serous ovarian cancer treatment subgroups. Assay: immunoSEQ multiplex PCR; the TCRdb copy retains only in-frame clones and omits some. The data show around 20,000 clones, with roughly 75% seen just once and about 6.4% held by the top ten. Sequencing used tumor tissue. Receptors originate from a human donor with high-grade serous ovarian cancer. CDR3s include the opening cysteine and the closing phenylalanine or tryptophan. The D gene is left open where the match is weak.

TRBV4-3	TRBJ2-1	TRBD2	CASSQDRLAGNGNEQFF
TRBV4-2	TRBJ2-2	TRBD2	CASSPYSGTSGSTGELFF
TRBV5-6	TRBJ2-3	TRBD2	CASISRTSGSGQYF
TRBV7-2	TRBJ2-5	NA	CASTPQGRRQETQYF
TRBV18	TRBJ1-1	NA	CASSRLERHRNTEAFF
TRBV19	TRBJ1-5	TRBD1	CASWEGAGQPQHF
TRBV19	TRBJ1-2	NA	CASRIGVNYGYTF
TRBV6-6	TRBJ1-5	NA	CASSTTIANQPQHF
TRBV5-6	TRBJ1-1	TRBD1	CASSSLRGPDTEAFF
TRBV6-5	TRBJ1-4	TRBD1	CASSYGATGDEKLFF
TRBV7-2	TRBJ2-1	NA	CASSLNRGNEQFF
TRBV9	TRBJ2-1	NA	CASSVGGLNNEQFF
TRBV11-3	TRBJ2-3	NA	CASSLVAGSLTDTQYF
TRBV7-3	TRBJ2-7	TRBD1	CASSLSAGGDKQYF
TRBV5-1	TRBJ2-1	NA	CASSLGTVVYNEQFF
TRBV25-1	TRBJ2-2	NA	CASSEWGLGTGELFF
TRBV7-7	TRBJ2-3	NA	CASSLAHPPDTQYF
TRBV5-1	TRBJ2-2	NA	CASSFVGGELFF
TRBV10-3	TRBJ2-3	TRBD2	CAISISGRPDTQYF
TRBV19	TRBJ1-3	NA	CASSIPQGLPGNTIYF
TRBV11-2	TRBJ2-1	NA	CASSLVGGSFYEQFF
TRBV7-9	TRBJ2-1	NA	CASSLSPGLTGQGLNEQFF
TRBV30	TRBJ1-2	NA	CAWTSLGRGYTF
TRBV10-1	TRBJ2-5	TRBD2	CASSESTLAGGKYF
TRBV10-3	TRBJ2-1	TRBD2	CATGGLAGGGEQFF
TRBV4-3	TRBJ2-3	TRBD1	CASSQDRQGSRTNF